The entry that follows covers one TCR beta chain sequence. The same CDR3 can be traced to other DNA sequences in this sample. The data belong to a study of shared clonotypes between healthy human individuals. Overall study: A couple of women and three men aged 18 to 49 served as donors.

Germline lookup yields CDR1 MNHEY and CDR2 SVGAGI. The CDR3 is 14 residues long. Trimming removed 5 bases from V and 2 bases from J, with 9 bases in between. Method: immunoSEQ multiplex PCR; TCRdb's copy keeps in-frame clones and lacks some. The table records more than 2 million clones, about 95% of them present only once. Sequencing was performed on naive CD4+ T cells sorted from blood. Indicated subset: CD45RA+ positively selected. V gene TRBV6-5 combines with J gene TRBJ2-2; the D gene is possibly TRBD1 (6 bases). This clonotype was obtained from a man aged 18 to 30 in good health. CDR3 residues: CASSRTANTGELFF. The DNA of the CDR3 is TGTGCCAGCAGTAGGACAGCTAACACCGGGGAGCTGTTTTTT.